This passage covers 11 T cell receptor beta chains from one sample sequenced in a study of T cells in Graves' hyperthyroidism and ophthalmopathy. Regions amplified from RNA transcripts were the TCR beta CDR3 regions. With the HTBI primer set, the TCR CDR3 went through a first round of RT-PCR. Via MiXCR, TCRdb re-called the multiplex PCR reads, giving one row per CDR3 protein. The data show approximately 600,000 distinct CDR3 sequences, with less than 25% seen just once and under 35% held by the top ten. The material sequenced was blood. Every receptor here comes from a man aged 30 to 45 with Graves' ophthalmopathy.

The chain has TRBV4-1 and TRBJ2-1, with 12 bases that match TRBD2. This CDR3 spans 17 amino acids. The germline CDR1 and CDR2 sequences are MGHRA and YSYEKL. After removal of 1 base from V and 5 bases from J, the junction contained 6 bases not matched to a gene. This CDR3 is CASSQGLAGGPNNEQFF. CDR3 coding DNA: TGCGCCAGCAGCCAAGGGCTAGCGGGAGGGCCTAACAATGAGCAGTTCTTC.

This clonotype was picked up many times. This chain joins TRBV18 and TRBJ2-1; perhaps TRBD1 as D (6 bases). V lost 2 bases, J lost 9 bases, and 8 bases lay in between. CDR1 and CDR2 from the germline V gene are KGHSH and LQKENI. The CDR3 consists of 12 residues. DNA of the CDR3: TGTGCCAGCTCACCAGGCAGGGGTGAGCAGTTCTTC. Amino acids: CASSPGRGEQFF.

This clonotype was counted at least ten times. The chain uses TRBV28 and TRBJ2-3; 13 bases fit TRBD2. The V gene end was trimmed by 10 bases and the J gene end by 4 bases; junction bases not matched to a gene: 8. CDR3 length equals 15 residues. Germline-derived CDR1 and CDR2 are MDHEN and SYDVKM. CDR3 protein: CATPRLAGGSDTQYF. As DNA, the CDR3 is TGTGCCACCCCTCGACTAGCGGGAGGTTCAGATACGCAGTATTTT.

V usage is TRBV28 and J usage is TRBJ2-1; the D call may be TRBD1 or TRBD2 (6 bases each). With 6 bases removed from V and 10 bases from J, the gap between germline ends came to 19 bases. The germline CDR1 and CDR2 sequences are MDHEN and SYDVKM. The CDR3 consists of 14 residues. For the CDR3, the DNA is TGTGCCAGCAGACAACAGGGACTCCCATCGGAGCAGTTCTTC. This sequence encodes CASRQQGLPSEQFF.

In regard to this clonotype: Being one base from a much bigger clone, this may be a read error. The CDR3 region has the DNA TGTGCCCGGAGTTGGGGCGGACCCACAGATACGCAGTATTTT. Translating it yields CARSWGGPTDTQYF. The chain carries TRBV30 and TRBJ2-3; weak D call: TRBD1 (5 bases). CDR3 length: 14 residues. Germline CDR1 is GTSNPN and CDR2 is SVGIG (reference sequence).

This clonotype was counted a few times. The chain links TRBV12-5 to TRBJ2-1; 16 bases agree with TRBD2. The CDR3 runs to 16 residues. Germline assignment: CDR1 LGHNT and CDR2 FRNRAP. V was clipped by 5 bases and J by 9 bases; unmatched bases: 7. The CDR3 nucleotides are TGTGCTAGTGGTAGTGGGACTAGCGGGAGGGCCTTTGAGCAGTTCTTC. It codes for CASGSGTSGRAFEQFF.

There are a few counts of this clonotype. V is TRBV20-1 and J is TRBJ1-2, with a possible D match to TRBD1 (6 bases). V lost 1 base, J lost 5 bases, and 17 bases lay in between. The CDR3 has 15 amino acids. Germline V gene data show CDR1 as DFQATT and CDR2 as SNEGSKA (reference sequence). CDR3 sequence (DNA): TGCAGTGCTAGAGGCAGGGGTATCAGGGAATATGGCTACACCTTC. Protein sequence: CSARGRGIREYGYTF.

CDR3 DNA: TGTGCCAGCAGCCGGACAGGGGGCGGGAATGGCTACACCTTC. Its protein product is CASSRTGGGNGYTF. The chain carries TRBV28 and TRBJ1-2, with TRBD1 identical over 11 bases. Trimming took 6 bases from V and 6 from J; bases not matched to a gene: 6. Germline loops: CDR1 MDHEN, CDR2 SYDVKM. CDR3 length: 14 amino acids.

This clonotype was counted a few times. This CDR3 is CASRAGTANTEAFF. As DNA, the CDR3 is TGCGCCAGCAGGGCCGGGACGGCGAACACTGAAGCTTTCTTT. This chain uses TRBV5-1 with TRBJ1-1, with a weak D call TRBD1 (5 bases). V lost 5 bases to trimming and J lost 1 base, with 12 bases between them. The germline V gene has CDR1 SGHRS and CDR2 YFSETQ. This CDR3 region has 14 residues.

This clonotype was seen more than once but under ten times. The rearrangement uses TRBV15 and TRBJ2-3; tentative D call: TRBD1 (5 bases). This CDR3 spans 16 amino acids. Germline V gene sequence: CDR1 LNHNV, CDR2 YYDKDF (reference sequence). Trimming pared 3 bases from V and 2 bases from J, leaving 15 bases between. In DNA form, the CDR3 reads TGTGCCACCAGCAGGGATGGGGCGCTACACACAGATACGCAGTATTTT. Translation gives CATSRDGALHTDTQYF.

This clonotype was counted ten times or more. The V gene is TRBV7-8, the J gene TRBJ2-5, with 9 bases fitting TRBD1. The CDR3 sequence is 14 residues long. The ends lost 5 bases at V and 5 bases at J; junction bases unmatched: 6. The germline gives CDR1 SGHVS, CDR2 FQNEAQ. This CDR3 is CASSLGTGLETQYF. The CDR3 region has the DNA TGTGCCAGCAGCCTCGGGACAGGGCTGGAGACCCAGTACTTC.